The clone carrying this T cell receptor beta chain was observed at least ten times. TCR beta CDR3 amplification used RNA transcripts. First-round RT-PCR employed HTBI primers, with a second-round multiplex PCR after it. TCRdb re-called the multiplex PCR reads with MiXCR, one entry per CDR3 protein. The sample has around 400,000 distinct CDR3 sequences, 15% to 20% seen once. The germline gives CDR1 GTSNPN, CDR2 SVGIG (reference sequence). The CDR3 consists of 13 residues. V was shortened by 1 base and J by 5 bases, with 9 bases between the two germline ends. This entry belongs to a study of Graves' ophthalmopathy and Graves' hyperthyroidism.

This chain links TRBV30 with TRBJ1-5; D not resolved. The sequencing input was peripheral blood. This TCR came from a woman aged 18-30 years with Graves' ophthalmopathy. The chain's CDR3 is CAWSAEGDQPQHF. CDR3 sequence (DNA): TGTGCCTGGAGTGCCGAGGGCGATCAGCCCCAGCATTTT.